This T cell receptor (beta chain) was recovered during a study of beta chain features in type 1 diabetes. Study-level findings and limits: Moderate but significant shortening of TCRB CDR3s was recorded in all four CD4+ subsets from Type 1 diabetes patients. PCR might favor shorter templates, equally in patients and controls.

The CDR3 is 15 residues long. In germline, CDR1 is SGHRS, CDR2 YFSETQ. With 6 bases clipped from V and 6 bases from J, the junction kept 13 bases outside the gene matches. CD45RO/CCR7/CD25/CD127/CD95/CD27 separated CD4+ naive, central memory, regulatory and stem cell-like memory cells by sorting. In all sorted populations, purity surpassed 95%. cDNA synthesis used the whole RNA isolate, giving expressed TCRB sequences. Method: immunoSEQ multiplex PCR; TCRdb's copy keeps in-frame clones and lacks some. The sample records about 370,000 clones, around 15% being singletons. A remark on this clone: Its antigen is undetermined.

The V gene is TRBV5-1, the J gene TRBJ2-7, with 9 bases fitting TRBD2. The source is a woman in her late teens or twenties in good health. Sequencing input: naive CD4+ T cells from blood. The CDR3 DNA sequence: TGCGCCAGCACTTCTAGCGGGAACACGGTTGGCGAGCAGTACTTC. Translation: CASTSSGNTVGEQYF.